Below are 22 T cell receptor beta chains sequenced from a single sample in a study of tumor and adjacent non-tumor tissue in lung cancer. The template was RNA from unsorted bulk tissue. A modified ARM-PCR protocol with three rounds of nested PCR amplified TCRbeta. TCRdb re-called the multiplex PCR reads with MiXCR, one entry per CDR3 protein. The table lists 220,000 or so distinct CDR3 sequences, roughly 70% of them singletons, with about 25% in the top ten. Source material: lung tumor tissue. These receptors all stem from a man aged 60 to 69 with non-small cell lung cancer.

This chain joins TRBV12-5 and TRBJ2-1, with 8 positions matching TRBD1. V shed 7 bases and J 6 bases; nucleotides not matched to a gene: 11. Germline CDR1 and CDR2: LGHNT and FRNRAP. There are 15 residues in the CDR3. CDR3 loop: CASVLQGVASNEQFF. CDR3 in DNA: TGTGCTAGTGTCCTACAGGGGGTCGCCTCCAATGAGCAGTTCTTC.

Regarding this clonotype: Given a much more abundant clone one base away, this may be a read error. The chain employs TRBV12-3 or TRBV12-4 and TRBJ1-6; D not certain. This CDR3 has 14 residues. The V end lost 6 bases, the J end lost 11 bases, and 17 bases lay between the germline ends. The CDR3, as DNA: TGTGCCAGCAGCCGTCGGGGAAACTTTCCACCCCTCCACTTT. Residues: CASSRRGNFPPLHF.

This clonotype was found a few times. Relative to the germline gene, one junction end is altered; a read error may explain this. The chain links TRBV4-2 to TRBJ2-7, with a tentative D call TRBD2 (5 bases). Germline CDR1 and CDR2: LGHNA and YNFKEQ. The CDR3 is 14 amino acids. CDR3 amino acids: CASSQGASSYEQYF. CDR3 coding DNA: TGTGCCAGCAGCCAAGGGGCTAGCTCCTACGAGCAATACTTC.

This chain connects TRBV20-1 to TRBJ1-5, with 7 bases matching TRBD1. The junction had 9 bases not matched to a gene; V was cut back by 0 bases and J by 4 bases. The germline V gene has CDR1 DFQATT and CDR2 SNEGSKA (reference sequence). The CDR3 extends over 16 amino acids. The CDR3 DNA follows: TGCAGTGCTAGAGACGAGGGCAGGGGGGGGAATCAGCCCCAGCATTTT. Amino acids: CSARDEGRGGNQPQHF.

Worth noting for this clonotype: A much larger clone sits a single nucleotide away, making a read error possible. This rearrangement joins TRBV12-5 to TRBJ1-1; 8 bases match TRBD1. Germline CDR1 LGHNT, CDR2 FRNRAP. The CDR3 runs to 15 residues. DNA for the CDR3: TGTGCTAGTGGTTTGGCGACAGGGGCCCTCACTGAAACTTTCTTT. Protein: CASGLATGALTETFF.

Worth noting for this clonotype: The junction and the germline gene differ at one end; a read error may be behind it. The rearrangement joins TRBV11-1 to TRBJ1-1; a weak D match, TRBD1 (6 bases). This CDR3 is 14 amino acids long. Germline values: CDR1 SGHAT, CDR2 FQDESV (reference sequence). DNA of the CDR3: TGTCCCAGCAGTTTAGTGCAGGGGATTACTGAAGCTTTCTTT. Amino acid sequence: CPSSLVQGITEAFF.

There are many counts of this clonotype. The V call is TRBV11-3, the J call TRBJ2-1; D perhaps matches TRBD2 (6 bases). The germline V gene encodes CDR1 SGHNT and CDR2 YENEEA. This CDR3 spans 16 amino acids. Between the trimmed V and J ends, which lost 2 bases and 6 bases, there was a span of 17 bases. CDR3 nucleotide sequence: TGTGCCAGCAGCTTACGTCTCGGAGGGAGAGGCAATGAGCAGTTCTTC. It translates to CASSLRLGGRGNEQFF.

In this sample, this clonotype turned up many times. The chain couples TRBV6-1 to TRBJ2-7; the D is unclear. Trimming took 6 bases from V and 1 from J, leaving 13 bases between them. There are 14 residues in the CDR3. The germline CDR1 and CDR2 sequences are MNHNS and SASEGT. CDR3 protein: CASRDPAWSYEQYF. CDR3 DNA: TGTGCCAGCAGGGACCCCGCCTGGTCCTACGAGCAGTACTTC.

A few counts support this clonotype. V usage is TRBV12-3 or TRBV12-4 and J usage is TRBJ2-7; TRBD2 is a possible D gene (6 bases). The CDR3 has 15 amino acids. V lost 2 bases and J 5 bases, leaving 16 bases between the germline ends. The CDR3 reads CASSLRKGGIDEQYF. The CDR3 DNA reads as TGTGCCAGCAGTTTAAGGAAGGGAGGCATCGACGAGCAGTACTTC.

Notes on this clonotype: This clone may be a read error of a much larger clone one base away. The J gene is TRBJ1-2, the V gene TRBV5-1; D might be TRBD1 (5 bases). CDR3 length equals 15 residues. Germline CDR1 and CDR2: SGHRS and YFSETQ. The DNA of the CDR3 is TGCACCAGCAGCCCGAGTACCGGGGCCTCGGAAGGCTACACCTTC. Residues: CTSSPSTGASEGYTF.

In regard to this clonotype: A single base separates this from a much larger clone, so it may be a read error. The chain joins TRBV5-5 to TRBJ1-5; no clear D. The CDR3 covers 15 residues. Germline V CDR1 and CDR2: SGHKS, YYEKEE (reference sequence). The CDR3 nucleotides are TGTGCCAGCAGCGGCGGGAGGGAATCACGTCAGCACCAGCATTTT. Protein: CASSGGRESRQHQHF.

This chain links TRBV7-9 with TRBJ2-2; TRBD1 aligns across 9 bases. The V segment lost 10 bases and the J segment 4 bases; nucleotides outside the gene matches: 10. This CDR3 region has 15 residues. The germline CDR1 and CDR2 sequences are SEHNR and FQNEAQ (reference sequence). The CDR3 sequence: CATSPGTGITGELFF. CDR3 coding DNA: TGTGCCACCTCCCCCGGGACAGGGATCACCGGGGAGCTGTTTTTT. Using reference TRBV7-9 and TRBJ2-2 for the parts outside the CDR3, the full variable domain is DTGVSQNPRHKITKRGQNVTFRCDPISEHNRLYWYRQTLGQGPEFLTYFQNEAQLEKSRLLSDRFSAERPKGSFSTLEIQRTEQGDSAMYLCATSPGTGITGELFFGEGSRLTVL.

Remarks on this clonotype: A junction boundary mismatches the germline segment, possibly from a read error. V is TRBV6-4 and J is TRBJ2-3; D is undetermined. Germline V gives CDR1 MRHNA, CDR2 SNTAGT. The CDR3 is 13 amino acids. For the CDR3, the DNA is TGTGCCAGCAGTGACTCCAACACAGATACGCGGTATTTT. Translating gives CASSDSNTDTRYF.

This clonotype showed up many times. The rearrangement uses TRBV20-1 and TRBJ2-7; TRBD2 aligns across 16 bases. Germline V gene data show CDR1 as DFQATT and CDR2 as SNEGSKA (reference sequence). The ends lost 1 base at V and 2 bases at J; junction bases unmatched: 8. The CDR3 has 18 residues. The CDR3 bases are TGCAGTGCTAGAGCTGGGACTAGCGGGAGGGCCGGGACCTACGAGCAGTACTTC. Translating gives CSARAGTSGRAGTYEQYF.

This clonotype appeared a few times. The J gene is TRBJ1-5, the V gene TRBV28, with D unclear. CDR1 and CDR2 from the germline V gene are MDHEN and SYDVKM. CDR3 size: 13 residues. V lost 4 bases and J 7 bases, leaving 11 bases between the germline ends. The DNA for the CDR3 is TGTGCCAGCAGTTCCCTCAAGTGGCAGCCCCAGCATTTT. This translates into CASSSLKWQPQHF.

Note on this clonotype: Being one base from a much bigger clone, this may be a read error. This rearrangement joins TRBV20-1 to TRBJ2-7, with D perhaps TRBD1 (6 bases). CDR1 is DFQATT and CDR2 is SNEGSKA in the germline V gene (reference sequence). Trimming took 0 bases from V and 5 from J, leaving 20 bases between them. The CDR3 sequence is 16 residues long. The CDR3 sequence is CSARDLRRQDVHEQYF. The CDR3, as DNA: TGCAGTGCTAGAGATCTTAGGAGACAGGATGTCCACGAGCAGTACTTC.

In its sample, this clonotype was seen once. This is likely a read error, given that the CDR3 carries no conserved phenylalanine or tryptophan at its end. This chain joins TRBV6-5 and TRBJ2-2; D unresolved. Germline CDR1 is MNHEY and CDR2 is SVGAGI. V lost 5 bases to trimming and J lost 10 bases, with 17 bases between them. This CDR3 is 14 amino acids long. The chain's CDR3 is CASSHLPTAEELFS. CDR3 DNA sequence: TGTGCCAGCAGTCACTTACCGACGGCCGAGGAGCTGTTTTCT.

Ten or more counts support this clonotype. The genes are TRBV7-9 and TRBJ2-1; D is perhaps TRBD2 (6 bases). V dropped 11 bases and J dropped 15 bases, with 32 bases sitting between them. In germline, CDR1 is SEHNR, CDR2 FQNEAQ (reference sequence). There are 15 residues in the CDR3. CDR3 DNA: TGTGCCGGCGACGGGGGATCCTCTACTTTGCAATGGGCGTTCTTC. Amino acids: CAGDGGSSTLQWAFF.

A word on this clonotype: A read error may produce the germline difference seen at one junction end. The chain uses TRBV11-2 and TRBJ2-5, with D perhaps matching TRBD2 (5 bases). The CDR3 length is 15 residues. Per the germline V gene, CDR1 is SGHAT and CDR2 is FQNNGV. The CDR3 is CASSSDFSFGETQYF. The CDR3 DNA reads TGTGCCAGCAGCTCGGATTTTTCTTTTGGGGAGACACAGTACTTC.

Many counts were recorded for this clonotype. The J gene is TRBJ2-1, the V gene TRBV20-1, with TRBD2 matching 13 bases. In germline, CDR1 is DFQATT, CDR2 SNEGSKA (reference sequence). The CDR3 sequence is 15 residues long. Unmatched junction bases numbered 4, after V lost 3 bases and J lost 5 bases. Written as DNA, the CDR3 is TGCAGTGCTAGGACGGGACTAGCGGGAAACAATGAGCAGTTCTTC. Translation: CSARTGLAGNNEQFF.

With respect to this clonotype: This may be a read error: a much more frequent sequence differs by one nucleotide. The chain has TRBV4-2 and TRBJ2-3, with 9 bases aligning to TRBD1. Germline V gene sequence: CDR1 LGHNA, CDR2 YNFKEQ. The CDR3 has 16 amino acids. Trimming removed 7 bases from V and 2 bases from J; junction bases left unmatched: 10. The CDR3 DNA sequence: TGTGCCAGCAACCCGCAGGGGGACAGGGACACAGATACGCAGTATTTT. This encodes CASNPQGDRDTDTQYF.

Details on this clonotype: A junction end diverges from the germline sequence, so it may reflect a read error. The V gene is TRBV11-2, the J gene TRBJ2-6, with a tentative D call TRBD1 (5 bases). Germline CDR1 SGHAT, CDR2 FQNNGV. The CDR3 extends over 19 amino acids. Here the CDR3 DNA reads TGTGCCAGCGGCTTAGTTCCAAAGGACATGCCCTCTGGGGCCAACGTCCCGACTTTC. It codes for CASGLVPKDMPSGANVPTF. Together with reference TRBV11-2 and TRBJ2-6, the CDR3 gives the full variable domain: EAGVAQSPRYKIIEKRQSVAFWCNPISGHATLYWYQQILGQGPKLLIQFQNNGVVDDSQLPKDRFSAERLKGVDSTLKIQPAKLEDSAVYLCASGLVPKDMPSGANVPTFGAGSRLTVL.